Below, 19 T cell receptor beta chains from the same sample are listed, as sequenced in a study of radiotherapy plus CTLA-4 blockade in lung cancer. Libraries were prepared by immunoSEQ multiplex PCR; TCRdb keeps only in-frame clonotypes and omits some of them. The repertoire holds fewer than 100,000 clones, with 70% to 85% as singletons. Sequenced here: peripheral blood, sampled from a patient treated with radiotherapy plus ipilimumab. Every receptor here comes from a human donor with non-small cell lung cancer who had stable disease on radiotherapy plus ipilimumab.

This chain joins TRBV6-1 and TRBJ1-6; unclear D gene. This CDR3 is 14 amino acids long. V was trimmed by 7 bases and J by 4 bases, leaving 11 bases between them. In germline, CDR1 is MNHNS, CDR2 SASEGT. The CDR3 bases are TGTGCCAGCAACACTGGAGCTTATAATTCACCCCTCCACTTT. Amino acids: CASNTGAYNSPLHF.

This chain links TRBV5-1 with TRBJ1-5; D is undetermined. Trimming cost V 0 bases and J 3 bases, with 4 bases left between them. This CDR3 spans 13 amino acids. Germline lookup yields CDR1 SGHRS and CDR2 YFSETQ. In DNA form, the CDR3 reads TGCGCCAGCAGCTTGGAGGTCAATCAGCCCCAGCATTTT. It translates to CASSLEVNQPQHF.

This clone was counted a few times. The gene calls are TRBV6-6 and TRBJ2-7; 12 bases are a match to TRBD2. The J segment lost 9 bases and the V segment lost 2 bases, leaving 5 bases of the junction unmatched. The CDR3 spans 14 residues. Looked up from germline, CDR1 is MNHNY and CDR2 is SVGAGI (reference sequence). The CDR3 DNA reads TGTGCCAGCAGTTACGAGACTAGCGGGAGCTGGCAGTACTTC. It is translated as CASSYETSGSWQYF.

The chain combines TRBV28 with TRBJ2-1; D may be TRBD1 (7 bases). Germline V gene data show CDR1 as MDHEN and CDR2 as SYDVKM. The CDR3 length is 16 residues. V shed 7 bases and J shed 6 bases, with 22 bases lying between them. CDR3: CASTGGLVVGSNEQFF. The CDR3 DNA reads TGTGCCAGCACAGGGGGGCTGGTAGTAGGGTCCAATGAGCAGTTCTTC.

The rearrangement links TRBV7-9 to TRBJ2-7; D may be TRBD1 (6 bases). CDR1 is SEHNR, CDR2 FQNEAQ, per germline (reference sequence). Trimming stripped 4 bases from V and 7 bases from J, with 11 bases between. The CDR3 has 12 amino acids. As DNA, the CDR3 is TGTGCCAGCAGCTCACAGGGAAGGGAGCAGTACTTC. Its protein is CASSSQGREQYF.

The DNA for the CDR3 is TGTGCCAGCAGTTTCCGGGACTGGGAGGGTGAAGCTTTCTTT. Protein product: CASSFRDWEGEAFF. J is TRBJ1-1 and V is TRBV7-3, with a weak D call TRBD1 (5 bases). The CDR3 has 14 residues. V was trimmed by 6 bases and J by 7 bases, leaving 18 bases between them. Germline lookup yields CDR1 SGHTA and CDR2 FQGTGA. The full variable domain, completed using reference TRBV7-3 and TRBJ1-1, is GAGVSQTPSNKVTEKGKYVELRCDPISGHTALYWYRQSLGQGPEFLIYFQGTGAADDSGLPNDRFFAVRPEGSVSTLKIQRTERGDSAVYLCASSFRDWEGEAFFGQGTRLTVV.

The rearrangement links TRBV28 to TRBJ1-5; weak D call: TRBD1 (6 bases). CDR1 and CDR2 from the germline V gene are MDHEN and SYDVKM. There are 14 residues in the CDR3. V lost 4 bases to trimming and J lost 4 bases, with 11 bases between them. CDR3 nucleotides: TGTGCCAGCAGTTCAGGACAGCCTAATCAGCCCCAGCATTTT. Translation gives CASSSGQPNQPQHF. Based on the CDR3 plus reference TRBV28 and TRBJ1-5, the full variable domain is DVKVTQSSRYLVKRTGEKVFLECVQDMDHENMFWYRQDPGLGLRLIYFSYDVKMKEKGDIPEGYSVSREKKERFSLILESASTNQTSMYLCASSSGQPNQPQHFGDGTRLSIL.

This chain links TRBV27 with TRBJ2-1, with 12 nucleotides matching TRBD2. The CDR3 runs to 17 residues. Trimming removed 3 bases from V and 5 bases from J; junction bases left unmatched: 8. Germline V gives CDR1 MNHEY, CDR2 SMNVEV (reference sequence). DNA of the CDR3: TGTGCCAGCAGTTTCCGTGGGGCTAGCGGGAGGGACAATGAGCAGTTCTTC. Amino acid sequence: CASSFRGASGRDNEQFF.

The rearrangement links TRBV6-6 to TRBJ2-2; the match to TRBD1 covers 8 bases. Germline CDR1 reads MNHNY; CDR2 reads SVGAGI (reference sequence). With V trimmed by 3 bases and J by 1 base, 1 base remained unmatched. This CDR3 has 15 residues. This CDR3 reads CASSYGTGNTGELFF. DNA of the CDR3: TGTGCCAGCAGTTATGGGACAGGGAACACCGGGGAGCTGTTTTTT.

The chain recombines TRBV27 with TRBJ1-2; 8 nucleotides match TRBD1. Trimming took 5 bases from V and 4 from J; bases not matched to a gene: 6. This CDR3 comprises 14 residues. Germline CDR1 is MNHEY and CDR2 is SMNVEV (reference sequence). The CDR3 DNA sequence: TGTGCCAGCAGTCTCCAGGGGGCCACCTATGGCTACACCTTC. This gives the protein CASSLQGATYGYTF.

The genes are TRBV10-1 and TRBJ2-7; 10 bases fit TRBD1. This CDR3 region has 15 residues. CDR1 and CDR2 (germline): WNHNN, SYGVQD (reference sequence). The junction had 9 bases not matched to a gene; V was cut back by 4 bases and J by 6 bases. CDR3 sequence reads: CASSGAGTGVGEQYF. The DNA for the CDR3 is TGCGCCAGCAGTGGAGCCGGGACAGGGGTGGGCGAGCAGTACTTC.

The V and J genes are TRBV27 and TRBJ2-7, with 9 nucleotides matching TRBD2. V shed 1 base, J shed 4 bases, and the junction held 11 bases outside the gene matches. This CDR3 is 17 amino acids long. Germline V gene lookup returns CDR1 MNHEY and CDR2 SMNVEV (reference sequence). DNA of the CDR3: TGTGCCAGCAGTTTATTTAGCGGGAGTGAGTCCTCTTACGAGCAGTACTTC. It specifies CASSLFSGSESSYEQYF.

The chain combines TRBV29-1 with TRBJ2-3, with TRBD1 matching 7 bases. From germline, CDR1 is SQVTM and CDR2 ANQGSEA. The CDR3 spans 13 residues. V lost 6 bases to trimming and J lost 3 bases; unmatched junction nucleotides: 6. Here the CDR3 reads CSVKGGGTDTQYF. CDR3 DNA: TGCAGCGTCAAAGGGGGCGGTACAGATACGCAGTATTTT.

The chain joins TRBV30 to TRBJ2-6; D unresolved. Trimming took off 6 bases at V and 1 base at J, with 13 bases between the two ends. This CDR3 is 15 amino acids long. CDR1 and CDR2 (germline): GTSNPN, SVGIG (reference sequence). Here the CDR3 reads CACLGLQSGANVLTF. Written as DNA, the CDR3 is TGTGCCTGCCTTGGGCTCCAATCTGGGGCCAACGTCCTGACTTTC.

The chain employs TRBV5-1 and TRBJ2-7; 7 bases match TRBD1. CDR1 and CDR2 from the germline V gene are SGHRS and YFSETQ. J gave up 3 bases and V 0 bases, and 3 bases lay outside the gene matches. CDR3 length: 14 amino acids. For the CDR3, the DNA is TGCGCCAGCAGCTTGGGACAGGGCGTCTACGAGCAGTACTTC. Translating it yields CASSLGQGVYEQYF.

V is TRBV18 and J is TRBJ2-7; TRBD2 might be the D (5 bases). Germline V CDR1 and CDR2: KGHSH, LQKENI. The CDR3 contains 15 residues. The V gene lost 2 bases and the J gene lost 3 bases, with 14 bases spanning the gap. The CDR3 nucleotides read TGTGCCAGCTCACCAGAGACGGGGAGTATCTACGAGCAGTACTTC. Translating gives CASSPETGSIYEQYF.

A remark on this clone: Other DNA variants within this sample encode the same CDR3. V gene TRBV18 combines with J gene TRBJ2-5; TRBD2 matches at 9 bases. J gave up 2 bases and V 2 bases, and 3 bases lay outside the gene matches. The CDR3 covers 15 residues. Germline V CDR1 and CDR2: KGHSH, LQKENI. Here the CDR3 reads CASSPRLADQETQYF. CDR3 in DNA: TGTGCCAGCTCACCAAGACTAGCGGATCAAGAGACCCAGTACTTC. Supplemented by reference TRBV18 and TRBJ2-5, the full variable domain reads NAGVMQNPRHLVRRRGQEARLRCSPMKGHSHVYWYRQLPEEGLKFMVYLQKENIIDESGMPKERFSAEFPKEGPSILRIQQVVRGDSAAYFCASSPRLADQETQYFGPGTRLLVL.

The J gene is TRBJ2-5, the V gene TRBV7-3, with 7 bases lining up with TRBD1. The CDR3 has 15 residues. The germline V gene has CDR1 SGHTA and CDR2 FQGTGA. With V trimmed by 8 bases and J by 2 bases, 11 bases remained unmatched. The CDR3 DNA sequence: TGTGCCAGCGCCTCTGGGGCCAGGGGGCAAGAGACCCAGTACTTC. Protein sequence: CASASGARGQETQYF.

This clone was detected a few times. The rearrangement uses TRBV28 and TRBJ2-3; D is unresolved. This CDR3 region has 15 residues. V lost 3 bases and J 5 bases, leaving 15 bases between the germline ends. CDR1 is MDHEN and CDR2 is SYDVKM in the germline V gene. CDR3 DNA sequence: TGTGCCAGCAGTTTCTCTTCCGGGTTGGTAGATACGCAGTATTTT. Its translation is CASSFSSGLVDTQYF.